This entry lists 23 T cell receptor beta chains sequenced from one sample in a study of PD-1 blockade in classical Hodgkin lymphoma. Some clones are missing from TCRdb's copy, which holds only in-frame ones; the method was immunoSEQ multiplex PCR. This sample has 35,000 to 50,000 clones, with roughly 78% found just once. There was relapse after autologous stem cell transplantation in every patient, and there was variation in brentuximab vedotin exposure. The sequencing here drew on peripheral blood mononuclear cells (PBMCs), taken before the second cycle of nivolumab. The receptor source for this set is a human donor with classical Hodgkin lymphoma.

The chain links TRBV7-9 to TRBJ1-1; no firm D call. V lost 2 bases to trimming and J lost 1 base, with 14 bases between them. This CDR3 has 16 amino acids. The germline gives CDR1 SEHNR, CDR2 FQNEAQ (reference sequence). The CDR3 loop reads CASSLIRGIRNTEAFF. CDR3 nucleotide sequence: TGTGCCAGCAGCTTAATACGGGGTATAAGGAACACTGAAGCTTTCTTT. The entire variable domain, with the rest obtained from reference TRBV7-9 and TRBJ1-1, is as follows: DTGVSQNPRHKITKRGQNVTFRCDPISEHNRLYWYRQTLGQGPEFLTYFQNEAQLEKSRLLSDRFSAERPKGSFSTLEIQRTEQGDSAMYLCASSLIRGIRNTEAFFGQGTRLTVV.

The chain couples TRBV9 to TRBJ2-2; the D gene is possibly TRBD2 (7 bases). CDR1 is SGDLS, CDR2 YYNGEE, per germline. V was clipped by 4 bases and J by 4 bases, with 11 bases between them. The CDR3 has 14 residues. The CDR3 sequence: CASSIGGATGELFF. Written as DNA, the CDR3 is TGTGCCAGCAGCATAGGGGGGGCCACCGGGGAGCTGTTTTTT.

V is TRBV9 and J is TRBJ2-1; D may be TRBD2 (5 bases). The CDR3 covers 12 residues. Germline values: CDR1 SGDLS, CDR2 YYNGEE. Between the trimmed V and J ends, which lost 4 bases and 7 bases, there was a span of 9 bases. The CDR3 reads CASSIRGNEQFF. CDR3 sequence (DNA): TGTGCCAGCAGCATAAGAGGGAATGAGCAGTTCTTC.

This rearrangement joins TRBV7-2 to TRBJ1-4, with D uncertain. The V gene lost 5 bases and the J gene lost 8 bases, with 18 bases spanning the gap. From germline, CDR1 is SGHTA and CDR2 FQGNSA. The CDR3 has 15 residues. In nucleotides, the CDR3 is TGTGCCAGCAGCCCGGCGTGGGGTGCAAAAGAAAAACTGTTTTTT. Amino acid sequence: CASSPAWGAKEKLFF. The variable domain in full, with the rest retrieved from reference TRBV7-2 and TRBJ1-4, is GAGVSQSPSNKVTEKGKDVELRCDPISGHTALYWYRQSLGQGLEFLIYFQGNSAPDKSGLPSDRFSAERTGGSVSTLTIQRTQQEDSAVYLCASSPAWGAKEKLFFGSGTQLSVL.

The chain's CDR3 is CAWSVTGSGELFF. The CDR3 coding sequence is TGTGCCTGGAGTGTAACGGGGTCCGGGGAGCTGTTTTTT. V and J are TRBV30 and TRBJ2-2; TRBD2 might be the D (5 bases). Germline V gene data show CDR1 as GTSNPN and CDR2 as SVGIG (reference sequence). The CDR3 sequence is 13 residues long. V was pared by 0 bases and J by 6 bases, with 8 bases between. Together with reference TRBV30 and TRBJ2-2, the CDR3 gives the full variable domain: SQTIHQWPATLVQPVGSPLSLECTVEGTSNPNLYWYRQAAGRGLQLLFYSVGIGQISSEVPQNLSASRPQDRQFILSSKKLLLSDSGFYLCAWSVTGSGELFFGEGSRLTVL.

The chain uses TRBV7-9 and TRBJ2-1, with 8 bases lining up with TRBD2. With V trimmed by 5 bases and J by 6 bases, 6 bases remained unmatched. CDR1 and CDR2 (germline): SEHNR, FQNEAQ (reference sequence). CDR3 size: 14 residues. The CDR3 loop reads CASSRSLAGNEQFF. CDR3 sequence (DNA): TGTGCCAGCAGCCGTTCCCTAGCGGGCAATGAGCAGTTCTTC. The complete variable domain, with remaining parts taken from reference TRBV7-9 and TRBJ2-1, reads DTGVSQNPRHKITKRGQNVTFRCDPISEHNRLYWYRQTLGQGPEFLTYFQNEAQLEKSRLLSDRFSAERPKGSFSTLEIQRTEQGDSAMYLCASSRSLAGNEQFFGPGTRLTVL.

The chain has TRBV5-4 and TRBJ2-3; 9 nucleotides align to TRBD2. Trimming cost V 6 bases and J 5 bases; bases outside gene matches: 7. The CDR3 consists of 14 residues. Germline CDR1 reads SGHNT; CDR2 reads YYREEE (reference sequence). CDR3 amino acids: CASTRGGAEDTQYF. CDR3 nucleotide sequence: TGTGCCAGCACCCGCGGGGGGGCCGAAGATACGCAGTATTTT.

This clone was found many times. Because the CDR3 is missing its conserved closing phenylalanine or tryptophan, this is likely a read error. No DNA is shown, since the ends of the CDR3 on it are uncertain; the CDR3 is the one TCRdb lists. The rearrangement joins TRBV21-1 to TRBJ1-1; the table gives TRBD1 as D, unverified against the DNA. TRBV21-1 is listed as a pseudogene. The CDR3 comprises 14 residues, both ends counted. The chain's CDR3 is CASSKFELKKFDSV.

CDR3 protein: CASSVEQGGFYEQYF. Written as DNA, the CDR3 is TGTGCCAGCAGCGTAGAACAGGGGGGGTTCTACGAGCAGTACTTC. This sequence joins TRBV9 and TRBJ2-7; possibly TRBD1 for D (8 bases). Trimming took off 0 bases at V and 3 bases at J, with 13 bases between the two ends. The length of the CDR3 is 15 residues. CDR1 is SGDLS, CDR2 YYNGEE, per germline.

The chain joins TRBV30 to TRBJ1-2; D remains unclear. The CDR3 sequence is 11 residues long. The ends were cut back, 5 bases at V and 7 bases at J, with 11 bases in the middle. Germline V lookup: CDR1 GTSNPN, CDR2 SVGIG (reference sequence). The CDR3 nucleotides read TGTGCCTGGGGCGGACTGACTGGCTACACCTTC. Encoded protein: CAWGGLTGYTF. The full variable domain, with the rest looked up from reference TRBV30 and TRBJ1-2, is SQTIHQWPATLVQPVGSPLSLECTVEGTSNPNLYWYRQAAGRGLQLLFYSVGIGQISSEVPQNLSASRPQDRQFILSSKKLLLSDSGFYLCAWGGLTGYTFGSGTRLTVV.

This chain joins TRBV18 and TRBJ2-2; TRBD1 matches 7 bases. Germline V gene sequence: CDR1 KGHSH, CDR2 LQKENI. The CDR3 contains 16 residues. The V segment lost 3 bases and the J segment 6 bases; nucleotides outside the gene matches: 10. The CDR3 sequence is CASSPTGTVEAGELFF. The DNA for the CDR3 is TGTGCCAGCTCACCCACCGGGACAGTAGAAGCCGGGGAGCTGTTTTTT.

DNA for the CDR3: TGTGCCAGCAGTTACACCCAGGGGGGCGGGGAGCTGTTTTTT. This gives the protein CASSYTQGGGELFF. This rearrangement joins TRBV6-5 to TRBJ2-2, with D possibly matching TRBD1 (7 bases). CDR3 length: 14 amino acids. The germline gives CDR1 MNHEY, CDR2 SVGAGI. The V gene lost 2 bases and the J gene lost 7 bases, with 11 bases spanning the gap.

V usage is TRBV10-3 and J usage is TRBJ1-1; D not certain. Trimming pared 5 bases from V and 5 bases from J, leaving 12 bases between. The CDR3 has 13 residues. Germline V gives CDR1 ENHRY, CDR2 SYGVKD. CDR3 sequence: CAISRPGRTEAFF. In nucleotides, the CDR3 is TGTGCCATCAGTCGGCCGGGAAGGACTGAAGCTTTCTTT.

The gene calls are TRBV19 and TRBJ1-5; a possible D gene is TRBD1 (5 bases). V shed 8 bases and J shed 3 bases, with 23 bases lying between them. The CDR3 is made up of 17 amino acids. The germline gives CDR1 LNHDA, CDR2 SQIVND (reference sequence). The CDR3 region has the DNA TGTGCCAGTCGTCGACTCAATGGGTTTGGGGCCAATCAGCCCCAGCATTTT. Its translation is CASRRLNGFGANQPQHF.

CDR3 coding DNA: TGTGCCAGCAGCGTATCGGGCGAGCGGGGGAACACCGGGGAGCTGTTTTTT. It encodes CASSVSGERGNTGELFF. The rearrangement uses TRBV9 and TRBJ2-2, with 7 positions matching TRBD2. This CDR3 comprises 17 residues. With 1 base clipped from V and 1 base from J, the junction kept 7 bases outside the gene matches. Germline values: CDR1 SGDLS, CDR2 YYNGEE.

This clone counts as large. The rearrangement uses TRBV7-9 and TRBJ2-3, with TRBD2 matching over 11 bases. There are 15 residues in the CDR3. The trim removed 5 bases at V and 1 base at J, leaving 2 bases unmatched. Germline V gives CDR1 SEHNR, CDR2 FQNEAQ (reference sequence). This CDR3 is CASSRGLAGTDTQYF. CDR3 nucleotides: TGTGCCAGCAGCCGGGGACTAGCGGGCACAGATACGCAGTATTTT.

CDR3: CASSRSGTILGEQFF. CDR3 bases: TGTGCCAGCAGCCGTTCCGGGACTATCCTCGGTGAGCAGTTCTTC. The genes are TRBV9 and TRBJ2-1; 7 bases map to TRBD2. Germline CDR1 SGDLS, CDR2 YYNGEE. The CDR3 runs to 15 residues. V was clipped by 4 bases and J by 9 bases; unmatched bases: 13.

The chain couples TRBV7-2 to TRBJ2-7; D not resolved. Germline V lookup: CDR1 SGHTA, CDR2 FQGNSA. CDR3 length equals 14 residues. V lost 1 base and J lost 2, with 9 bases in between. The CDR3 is CASSLGPPTYEQYF. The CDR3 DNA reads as TGTGCCAGCAGCTTAGGGCCCCCTACCTACGAGCAGTACTTC.

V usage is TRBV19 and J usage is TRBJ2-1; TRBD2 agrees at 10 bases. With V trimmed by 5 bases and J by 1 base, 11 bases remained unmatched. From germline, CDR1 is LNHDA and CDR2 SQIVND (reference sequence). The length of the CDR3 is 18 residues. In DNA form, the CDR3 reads TGTGCCAGTAGTTCATCTAGCGGGAGCCATCCGTCCTACAATGAGCAGTTCTTC. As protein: CASSSSSGSHPSYNEQFF.

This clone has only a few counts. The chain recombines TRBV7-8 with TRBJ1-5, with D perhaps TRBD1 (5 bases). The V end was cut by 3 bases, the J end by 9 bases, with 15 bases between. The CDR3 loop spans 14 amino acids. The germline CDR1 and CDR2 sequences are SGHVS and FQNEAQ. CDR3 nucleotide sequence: TGTGCCAGCAGCTTTCGGTGGGACGGGTGGCCCCAGCATTTT. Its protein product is CASSFRWDGWPQHF.

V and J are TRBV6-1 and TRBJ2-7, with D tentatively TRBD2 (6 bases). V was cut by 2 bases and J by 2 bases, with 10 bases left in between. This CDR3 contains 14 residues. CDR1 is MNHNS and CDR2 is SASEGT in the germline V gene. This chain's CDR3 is CASSERERPYEQYF. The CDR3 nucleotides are TGTGCCAGCAGTGAACGGGAGAGGCCCTACGAGCAGTACTTC.

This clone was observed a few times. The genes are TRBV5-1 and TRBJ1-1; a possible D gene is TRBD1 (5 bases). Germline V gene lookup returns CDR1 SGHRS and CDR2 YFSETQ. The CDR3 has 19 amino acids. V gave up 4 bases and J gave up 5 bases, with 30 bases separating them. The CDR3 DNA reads TGCGCCAGCAGCCTCGTCCGAAAAAGAAGGCTGGCTAGGGGTACTGAAGCTTTCTTT. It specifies CASSLVRKRRLARGTEAFF.

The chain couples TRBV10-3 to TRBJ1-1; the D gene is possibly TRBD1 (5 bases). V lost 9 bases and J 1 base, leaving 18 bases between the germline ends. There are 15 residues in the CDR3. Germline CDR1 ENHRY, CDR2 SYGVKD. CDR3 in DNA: TGTGCCATGGCCGAGGAGGGGTGGGGGAACACTGAAGCTTTCTTT. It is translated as CAMAEEGWGNTEAFF.